These 29 T cell receptor beta chains originate from one sample sequenced in a study of blood T cell repertoires in COVID-19. Here immunoSEQ multiplex PCR was the method, and the copy in TCRdb shows in-frame clones only, minus some. The table has 250,000 to 300,000 clones, 75% to 90% seen once. Material: peripheral blood. Every receptor here comes from a woman in her thirties or forties who had recovered from COVID-19.

This chain connects TRBV13 to TRBJ1-5; 8 nucleotides align to TRBD1. The germline V gene has CDR1 PRHDT and CDR2 FYEKMQ (reference sequence). V trimming: 4 bases; J trimming: 7 bases; junction bases outside the gene matches: 3. The CDR3 has 13 amino acids. CDR3 residues: CASSSDRDQPQHF. The DNA for the CDR3 is TGTGCCAGCAGCTCGGACAGGGACCAGCCCCAGCATTTT.

The chain joins TRBV3-1 (or the pseudogene TRBV3-2) to TRBJ1-2; D may be TRBD1 (6 bases). The length of the CDR3 is 18 residues. CDR1 LGHDT and CDR2 YNNKEL come from the germline V gene (reference sequence). V was pared by 2 bases and J by 5 bases, with 24 bases between. The CDR3: CASSQWGRPGGADYGYTF. The DNA of the CDR3 is TGTGCCAGCAGCCAATGGGGCCGACCGGGGGGGGCAGATTATGGCTACACCTTC.

This rearrangement joins TRBV7-2 to TRBJ1-4; TRBD1 matches 8 bases. The CDR3 is made up of 16 amino acids. Per germline, CDR1 SGHTA and CDR2 FQGNSA. J gave up 4 bases and V 3 bases, and 7 bases lay outside the gene matches. This chain's CDR3 is CASSFRRGPFNEKLFF. For the CDR3, the DNA is TGTGCCAGCAGCTTTCGCAGGGGGCCATTTAATGAAAAACTGTTTTTT.

The genes are TRBV6-5 and TRBJ2-5; TRBD1 matches at 10 bases. V shed 4 bases and J 2 bases; nucleotides not matched to a gene: 4. Germline-derived CDR1 and CDR2 are MNHEY and SVGAGI. This CDR3 comprises 15 residues. CDR3 in DNA: TGTGCCAGCAGTTCCGACAGGGGGCCTCAAGAGACCCAGTACTTC. This codes for CASSSDRGPQETQYF.

This clone was seen a handful of times. The chain recombines TRBV7-9 with TRBJ2-1; 7 positions agree with TRBD2. Germline values: CDR1 SEHNR, CDR2 FQNEAQ (reference sequence). The CDR3 has 15 residues. The V segment lost 0 bases and the J segment 7 bases; nucleotides outside the gene matches: 6. CDR3 protein: CASSLAQGGFNEQFF. CDR3 DNA sequence: TGTGCCAGCAGCTTAGCGCAGGGAGGGTTTAATGAGCAGTTCTTC.

This sequence joins TRBV19 and TRBJ1-5; 9 bases are shared with TRBD1. The V and J ends lost 5 bases and 6 bases, in that order; junction bases with no gene match: 8. This CDR3 region has 15 residues. From germline, CDR1 is LNHDA and CDR2 SQIVND (reference sequence). CDR3 region: CASSAGTGQRQPQHF. The CDR3 DNA reads as TGTGCCAGTAGTGCCGGGACAGGGCAACGTCAGCCCCAGCATTTT. The full variable domain, in which reference TRBV19 and TRBJ1-5 provide the parts outside the CDR3, is DGGITQSPKYLFRKEGQNVTLSCEQNLNHDAMYWYRQDPGQGLRLIYYSQIVNDFQKGDIAEGYSVSREKKESFPLTVTSAQKNPTAFYLCASSAGTGQRQPQHFGDGTRLSIL.

The chain links TRBV4-3 to TRBJ1-2; 7 positions agree with TRBD1. This CDR3 spans 14 amino acids. Germline CDR1 LGHNA, CDR2 YSLEER. V lost 5 bases and J lost 4; bases outside the gene matches: 7. The CDR3 coding sequence is TGCGCCAGCAGCGCCCTTCAGGGGGGCTATGGCTACACCTTC. Amino acids: CASSALQGGYGYTF.

The chain links TRBV7-2 to TRBJ2-7, with D uncertain. This CDR3 comprises 13 residues. V lost 2 bases and J lost 4, with 9 bases in between. CDR1 and CDR2 (germline): SGHTA, FQGNSA. The CDR3 nucleotides read TGTGCCAGCAGCTTAAATCTACGGTACGAGCAGTACTTC. It is translated as CASSLNLRYEQYF.

This clone was seen once. This chain connects TRBV7-9 to TRBJ2-7; D uncertain. Germline CDR1 SEHNR, CDR2 FQNEAQ (reference sequence). V gave up 5 bases and J gave up 4 bases, with 12 bases separating them. The CDR3 loop spans 13 amino acids. In DNA form, the CDR3 reads TGTGCCAGCAGCCAGAAGCCCAGGTACGAGCAGTACTTC. It is translated as CASSQKPRYEQYF. The variable domain in full, with the rest retrieved from reference TRBV7-9 and TRBJ2-7, is DTGVSQNPRHKITKRGQNVTFRCDPISEHNRLYWYRQTLGQGPEFLTYFQNEAQLEKSRLLSDRFSAERPKGSFSTLEIQRTEQGDSAMYLCASSQKPRYEQYFGPGTRLTVT.

This chain links TRBV7-2 with TRBJ2-5; D may be TRBD2 (7 bases). From germline, CDR1 is SGHTA and CDR2 FQGNSA. CDR3 length equals 15 residues. V shed 3 bases and J shed 5 bases, with 16 bases lying between them. The CDR3 reads CASSFGGRDWETQYF. For the CDR3, the DNA is TGTGCCAGCAGCTTCGGGGGGCGGGATTGGGAGACCCAGTACTTC.

The rearrangement links TRBV27 to TRBJ2-3, with 7 bases fitting TRBD2. V dropped 0 bases and J dropped 1; count of bases not matched to a gene: 7. The CDR3 is made up of 17 amino acids. CDR1 MNHEY and CDR2 SMNVEV come from the germline V gene (reference sequence). CDR3 residues: CASSLSPGLVGTDTQYF. In DNA, the CDR3 is TGTGCCAGCAGTTTATCCCCCGGACTAGTAGGCACAGATACGCAGTATTTT.

The rearrangement uses TRBV2 and TRBJ1-1, with TRBD1 as a possible D gene (5 bases). The length of the CDR3 is 13 residues. Trimming left V 10 bases short and J 4 bases short, with 16 bases between. CDR1 SNHLY and CDR2 FYNNEI come from the germline V gene. The CDR3 region is CATANSRVTEAFF. The CDR3 DNA follows: TGTGCCACCGCCAACTCCAGGGTCACTGAAGCTTTCTTT.

The CDR3: CASTAGVGTIYEQYF. Written as DNA, the CDR3 is TGTGCCAGTACCGCGGGGGTGGGGACAATCTACGAGCAGTACTTC. The chain links TRBV19 to TRBJ2-7; tentatively, D is TRBD2 (7 bases). The CDR3 is 15 amino acids. V was clipped by 7 bases and J by 3 bases, with 19 bases between them. The germline CDR1 and CDR2 sequences are LNHDA and SQIVND (reference sequence).

The rearrangement joins TRBV14 to TRBJ2-7; D unclear. CDR3 length: 13 residues. Trimming removed 0 bases at V and 11 bases at J, with 14 bases between. CDR1 is SGHDN and CDR2 is FVKESK in the germline V gene. The CDR3 DNA sequence: TGTGCCAGCAGCCAAGATAGTGGGCTACGTGAGTACTTC. Its translation: CASSQDSGLREYF. Full variable domain (outside the CDR3, taken from reference TRBV14 and TRBJ2-7): EAGVTQFPSHSVIEKGQTVTLRCDPISGHDNLYWYRRVMGKEIKFLLHFVKESKQDESGMPNNRFLAERTGGTYSTLKVQPAELEDSGVYFCASSQDSGLREYFGPGTRLTVT.

This clone occurred once. The chain is built from TRBV4-1 and TRBJ1-5; tentatively, D is TRBD1 (6 bases). Looked up from germline, CDR1 is MGHRA and CDR2 is YSYEKL. The CDR3 extends over 16 amino acids. V dropped 4 bases and J dropped 0 bases, with 13 bases sitting between them. CDR3 nucleotide sequence: TGCGCCAGCAGCCGTTATCAGGGGAATAGCAATCAGCCCCAGCATTTT. This gives the protein CASSRYQGNSNQPQHF.

The chain links TRBV5-4 to TRBJ2-3; D is undetermined. With 0 bases removed from V and 1 base from J, the gap between germline ends came to 3 bases. The length of the CDR3 is 13 residues. Germline CDR1 SGHNT, CDR2 YYREEE (reference sequence). Here the CDR3 DNA reads TGTGCCAGCAGCTTGGCGGGCACAGATACGCAGTATTTT. Translation: CASSLAGTDTQYF.

The V and J genes are TRBV2 and TRBJ1-1; D remains ambiguous. Trimming stripped 10 bases from V and 1 base from J, with 10 bases between. CDR1 and CDR2 from the germline V gene are SNHLY and FYNNEI. The length of the CDR3 is 12 residues. The CDR3 nucleotides are TGTGCCACGTCGGTTACGAACACTGAAGCTTTCTTT. Translated: CATSVTNTEAFF.

The rearrangement uses TRBV19 and TRBJ2-2; D remains ambiguous. The CDR3 covers 11 residues. Germline V gene lookup returns CDR1 LNHDA and CDR2 SQIVND (reference sequence). V shed 9 bases and J shed 6 bases, with 8 bases lying between them. The CDR3 spells CASRYAGELFF. Written as DNA, the CDR3 is TGTGCCAGCAGATATGCCGGGGAGCTGTTTTTT.

The CDR3 DNA reads TGTGCCAGCAAACTAGCGGGGGGTTCTTCCTACGAGCAGTACTTC. Amino acids: CASKLAGGSSYEQYF. The chain couples TRBV6-5 to TRBJ2-7; TRBD2 matches 12 bases. V was clipped by 7 bases and J by 1 base; unmatched bases: 5. The CDR3 length is 15 residues. The V gene's germline CDR1 is MNHEY and CDR2 SVGAGI.

This clone has only one observation. The V and J genes are TRBV7-9 and TRBJ2-1; weak D call: TRBD2 (6 bases). The CDR3 is made up of 13 amino acids. The germline V and J ends were trimmed by 3 bases and 8 bases, with 11 bases remaining between them. Looked up from germline, CDR1 is SEHNR and CDR2 is FQNEAQ (reference sequence). In DNA, the CDR3 is TGTGCCAGCAGCTTCGCGGGGAAACATGAGCAGTTCTTC. It yields the protein CASSFAGKHEQFF.

The chain combines TRBV13 with TRBJ2-1, with no clear D. The CDR3 contains 13 residues. Germline CDR1 is PRHDT and CDR2 is FYEKMQ (reference sequence). The V end was cut by 5 bases, the J end by 0 bases, with 5 bases between. CDR3 in amino acids: CASSRSSYNEQFF. In nucleotides, the CDR3 is TGTGCCAGCAGCCGTAGCTCCTACAATGAGCAGTTCTTC.

The V call is TRBV27, the J call TRBJ2-7, with D possibly TRBD2 on 6 matching bases. V was trimmed by 3 bases and J by 0 bases, leaving 9 bases between them. The germline V gene has CDR1 MNHEY and CDR2 SMNVEV (reference sequence). This CDR3 region has 14 residues. CDR3 nucleotides: TGTGCCAGCAGTTTCGGGGGAAGCTCCTACGAGCAGTACTTC. Its translation: CASSFGGSSYEQYF.

CDR3 sequence: CASHGADQPQHF. Here the CDR3 DNA reads TGTGCCAGCCATGGGGCCGATCAGCCCCAGCATTTT. The gene calls are TRBV2 and TRBJ1-5, with D possibly being TRBD1 (5 bases). Trimming stripped 8 bases from V and 5 bases from J, with 10 bases between. The CDR3 has 12 amino acids. Germline loops: CDR1 SNHLY, CDR2 FYNNEI.

This chain joins TRBV19 and TRBJ2-7; D call uncertain. Germline V lookup: CDR1 LNHDA, CDR2 SQIVND (reference sequence). The V end was cut by 5 bases, the J end by 4 bases, with 15 bases between. This CDR3 is built from 14 residues. CDR3 DNA: TGTGCCAGTAGTGGTTCCGGTGGAGTGTACGAGCAGTACTTC. Encoded protein: CASSGSGGVYEQYF.

The J gene is TRBJ1-3, the V gene TRBV29-1; TRBD1 aligns across 8 bases. J gave up 4 bases and V 5 bases, and 10 bases lay outside the gene matches. This CDR3 has 15 amino acids. Germline V gives CDR1 SQVTM, CDR2 ANQGSEA. In nucleotides, the CDR3 is TGCAGCGTTTCCCCAGGGGGCGCCGGCGGAAACACCATATATTTT. It codes for CSVSPGGAGGNTIYF.

The gene calls are TRBV6-5 and TRBJ2-5, with D possibly being TRBD2 (5 bases). CDR3 size: 14 residues. Germline CDR1 MNHEY, CDR2 SVGAGI. V was cut by 0 bases and J by 3 bases, with 8 bases left in between. CDR3 in amino acids: CASSYSWGEETQYF. CDR3 bases: TGTGCCAGCAGTTACTCGTGGGGAGAAGAGACCCAGTACTTC.

V is TRBV30 and J is TRBJ2-3; tentative D call: TRBD2 (6 bases). Germline CDR1 reads GTSNPN; CDR2 reads SVGIG (reference sequence). This CDR3 has 13 amino acids. The V gene lost 3 bases and the J gene lost 2 bases, with 9 bases spanning the gap. The CDR3 sequence: CAWSGDFTDTQYF. The DNA for the CDR3 is TGTGCCTGGAGCGGGGACTTCACAGATACGCAGTATTTT.

V usage is TRBV7-2 and J usage is TRBJ2-7, with TRBD2 as a possible D gene (5 bases). The V gene's germline CDR1 is SGHTA and CDR2 FQGNSA. Trimming took 6 bases from V and 6 from J, leaving 9 bases between them. The CDR3 spans 11 residues. The CDR3 sequence is CASSWRSEQYF. The CDR3 DNA follows: TGTGCCAGCAGTTGGAGGAGCGAGCAGTACTTC.

The V gene is TRBV5-1, the J gene TRBJ1-3, with D possibly matching TRBD1 (5 bases). The CDR3 is 15 amino acids. CDR1 SGHRS and CDR2 YFSETQ come from the germline V gene. V was trimmed by 0 bases and J by 2 bases, leaving 9 bases between them. In DNA, the CDR3 is TGCGCCAGCAGCTTGGGCGGGACCGCTGGAAACACCATATATTTT. Its translation is CASSLGGTAGNTIYF. The variable domain in full, completed from reference TRBV5-1 and TRBJ1-3, reads KAGVTQTPRYLIKTRGQQVTLSCSPISGHRSVSWYQQTPGQGLQFLFEYFSETQRNKGNFPGRFSGRQFSNSRSEMNVSTLELGDSALYLCASSLGGTAGNTIYFGEGSWLTVV.